This T cell receptor beta chain comes out of a study of vaccination and CD4 T cells after COVID-19. Study in general: Post-COVID draws came a median roughly 100 days after diagnosis (range 35 to 161).

Comment on this clonotype: The antigen remains undetermined.

Specified treatment: approximately nine-day PBMC culture with coronavirus spike peptide pools or control peptides (ViraFEST assay). General study results and limits: Looking at convalescent patients, 304 of their 307 vaccine-specific clones were spike mono-reactive.

With 2 bases removed from V and 4 bases from J, the gap between germline ends came to 17 bases. The CDR3 is made up of 17 amino acids. The germline V gene has CDR1 SGHTA and CDR2 FQGNSA. The Oncomine TCR Beta short-read assay was applied to DNA of cultured CD4+ T cells. From the PCR reads, TCRdb called clonotypes with MiXCR, one entry per CDR3 protein. Of 9,500 to 15,000 distinct CDR3 sequences listed, 55% to 65% were seen once; the top ten hold roughly 6.6%. The gene calls are TRBV7-2 and TRBJ2-2; unclear D gene. The sequence was collected from a human donor who had recovered from COVID-19. The sequencing here drew on CD4+ T cells from blood, cultured in vitro, taken before SARS-CoV-2 vaccination. The CDR3 loop is CASSLSPSSLFTGELFF. As DNA, the CDR3 is TGTGCCAGCAGCTTAAGCCCTAGTTCTCTATTCACCGGGGAGCTGTTTTTT.